This TCR beta chain is drawn from a study of regulatory T cells in long-lasting Graves disease. About the research overall: Graves' patients diagnosed newly had used antithyroid drugs under 3 months. The study's findings and limits: TRBV28, TRBJ1-2 and TRBJ2-5 were favored in persistent disease. The study found persistent patients shared more public clonotypes (more than 2,500) than new patients (966).

About this clonotype: No antigen is known for it.

Per germline, CDR1 SGHTA and CDR2 FQGNSA. The CDR3 has 15 residues. V lost 6 bases, J lost 1 base, and 7 bases stayed unmatched. CDR3-region Arm-PCR and iRepertoire HTBI primers produced the TCR beta libraries. MiXCR, applied by TCRdb to the multiplex PCR reads, yields one record per CDR3 protein. This table has approximately 250,000 distinct CDR3 sequences, 18% appearing once. Time point noted: newly diagnosed GD, antithyroid drugs for less than 3 months. Extracted RNA from PBMCs served as the source of the TCR library. The chain uses TRBV7-2 and TRBJ1-2; the match to TRBD1 covers 8 bases. The clonotype comes from a female donor with Graves disease. The input for sequencing was peripheral blood mononuclear cells (PBMCs), taken at new diagnosis, from a patient treated with antithyroid drugs. CDR3 nucleotide sequence: TGTGCCAGCAGTCTGACGGGACAGGTTAACTATGGCTACACCTTC. Translation: CASSLTGQVNYGYTF. The full variable domain, with the rest looked up from reference TRBV7-2 and TRBJ1-2, is GAGVSQSPSNKVTEKGKDVELRCDPISGHTALYWYRQSLGQGLEFLIYFQGNSAPDKSGLPSDRFSAERTGGSVSTLTIQRTQQEDSAVYLCASSLTGQVNYGYTFGSGTRLTVV.